This is a list of T cell receptor beta chains from one sample in a study of T cells in Graves' hyperthyroidism and ophthalmopathy. TCRdb passed the multiplex PCR reads through MiXCR, listing each CDR3 protein once. The sample lists under 550,000 distinct CDR3 sequences, roughly an eighth seen once, with around 5.3% in the top ten. Sequencing was done on a sample of blood. These receptors all come from a woman aged 18-30 years with Graves' hyperthyroidism. The CDR3 runs from the conserved cysteine through the conserved F or W. Each record gives: clone size, J gene, D gene, V gene, CDR3 DNA, CDR3 protein. A D gene is named only where the DNA matches it firmly. Some rows mark clone size as missing; the rest say once, few, many or name a class of expanded clone.

size: many
J: TRBJ2-2
D: TRBD2
V: TRBV11-3
DNA: TGTGCCAGCAGCAAACTAGCGGGAGGAAACGGGGAGCTGTTTTTT
CDR3: CASSKLAGGNGELFF

size: many
J: TRBJ2-3
D: -
V: TRBV5-1
DNA: TGCGCCAGCAGCCCGGGGCACGGCACAGATACGCAGTATTTT
CDR3: CASSPGHGTDTQYF

size: -
J: TRBJ1-3
D: -
V: TRBV29-1
DNA: TGCAGCGCTACCCCACAGATCTCTGGAAACACCATATATTTT
CDR3: CSATPQISGNTIYF

size: many
J: TRBJ2-7
D: -
V: TRBV28
DNA: TGTGCCAGCAGTTTGGCCCGTATTCCCTACGAGCAGTACTTC
CDR3: CASSLARIPYEQYF

size: once
J: TRBJ2-1
D: TRBD2
V: TRBV19
DNA: TGTGCCAGTAGCACAACCGGGACTAGCGACTACAATGAGCAGTTCTTC
CDR3: CASSTTGTSDYNEQFF

size: -
J: TRBJ2-3
D: -
V: TRBV20-1
DNA: TGCAGTGCTATTCAGACAATAACCACAGATACGCAGTATTTT
CDR3: CSAIQTITTDTQYF

size: many
J: TRBJ1-2
D: -
V: TRBV28
DNA: TGTGCCAGCAGACAACACTATGGCTACACCTTC
CDR3: CASRQHYGYTF

size: -
J: TRBJ2-2
D: -
V: TRBV2
DNA: TGTGCCAGCAGTGAATCGGTCCCCGGGGAGCTGTTTTTT
CDR3: CASSESVPGELFF

size: once
J: TRBJ1-6
D: -
V: TRBV24-1
DNA: TGTGCCACCAGTGATTTGCAAATTGGAGATTCACCCCTCCACTTT
CDR3: CATSDLQIGDSPLHF

size: many
J: TRBJ2-1
D: -
V: TRBV12-3/TRBV12-4
DNA: TGTGCCAGCAGGGTGTCCACACACAATGAGCAGTTCTTC
CDR3: CASRVSTHNEQFF

size: few
J: TRBJ2-3
D: -
V: TRBV2
DNA: TGTGCCAACAGTATTAAGGGAGAGGAGACAGATACGCAGTATTTT
CDR3: CANSIKGEETDTQYF

size: -
J: TRBJ2-5
D: -
V: TRBV20-1
DNA: TGCAGTGCTCGCGCCCTCAGCGGGCCCCAAGAGACCCAGTACTTC
CDR3: CSARALSGPQETQYF

size: many
J: TRBJ2-1
D: TRBD1
V: TRBV6-1
DNA: TGTGCCAGCAGCCCTGGACAGGGACGAGAGCAGTTCTTC
CDR3: CASSPGQGREQFF

size: many
J: TRBJ1-5
D: -
V: TRBV2
DNA: TGTGCCAGCAGTGATCCAGGGACGAGTCAGCCCCAGCATTTT
CDR3: CASSDPGTSQPQHF

size: -
J: TRBJ2-1
D: -
V: TRBV20-1
DNA: TGCAGTGCTAGAGGGGGACCCTACGAGCAGTTCTTC
CDR3: CSARGGPYEQFF

size: few
J: TRBJ2-1
D: TRBD1
V: TRBV7-6
DNA: TGTGCCAGCAGTCAGACAGGGGGAACCTACAATGAGCAGTTCTTC
CDR3: CASSQTGGTYNEQFF

size: few
J: TRBJ2-7
D: TRBD1
V: TRBV5-6
DNA: TGTGCCAGCACACAGGGGGTTAAGCACTACGAGCAGTACTTC
CDR3: CASTQGVKHYEQYF

size: -
J: TRBJ1-2
D: -
V: TRBV28
DNA: TGTGCCAGCAGACTATATGGGGGATTGGTTAACTATGGCTACACCTTC
CDR3: CASRLYGGLVNYGYTF

size: many
J: TRBJ2-3
D: TRBD2
V: TRBV20-1
DNA: TGCAGTGTCTGGACTAGCGGTAGTGCAGATACGCAGTATTTT
CDR3: CSVWTSGSADTQYF

size: -
J: TRBJ1-5
D: -
V: TRBV20-1
DNA: TGCAGTGCGCCGACAGGAAGTAATCAGCCCCAGCATTTT
CDR3: CSAPTGSNQPQHF

size: -
J: TRBJ1-1
D: -
V: TRBV7-9
DNA: TGTGTCAGCAGCTTAGCGGCAGGGGCCCCGGAAGCTTTCTTT
CDR3: CVSSLAAGAPEAFF

size: once
J: TRBJ2-1
D: -
V: TRBV15
DNA: TGTGCCACCAGCAGGGCCGCCGGGGGGCTCTACAATGAGCAGTTCTTC
CDR3: CATSRAAGGLYNEQFF

size: -
J: TRBJ2-7
D: -
V: TRBV4-3
DNA: TGCGCCAGCAGCCAAGAGGGACCAGGGGCCTACGAGCAGTACTTC
CDR3: CASSQEGPGAYEQYF

size: few
J: TRBJ1-2
D: -
V: TRBV7-2
DNA: TGTGCCAGCAGCTTAGCGGCGGGGGGGGCGGGGGGGGGCTACACCTTC
CDR3: CASSLAAGGAGGGYTF

size: few
J: TRBJ1-1
D: -
V: TRBV29-1
DNA: TGCAGCGTTGCGGGGTTAAGGGGGAACACTGAAGCTTTCTTT
CDR3: CSVAGLRGNTEAFF

size: many
J: TRBJ2-7
D: -
V: TRBV7-2
DNA: TGTGCCAGCAGCTCCCAAGGGAGCTCCTACGAGCAGTACTTC
CDR3: CASSSQGSSYEQYF

size: -
J: TRBJ1-1
D: TRBD1
V: TRBV11-2
DNA: TGTGCCAGCAGCTTAGTCCCGGGACAGGGACCGCCAGTGAACACTGAAGCTTTCTTT
CDR3: CASSLVPGQGPPVNTEAFF